This T cell receptor (beta chain) comes out of a study of T cells in Graves' hyperthyroidism and ophthalmopathy. V shed 1 base and J shed 1 base, with 12 bases lying between them. Germline V CDR1 and CDR2: SGHDT, YYEEEE. The CDR3 length is 15 residues. Amplification of TCR beta CDR3 regions was performed using RNA transcripts as template. TCR CDR3 underwent first-round RT-PCR with the HTBI primer set. Each CDR3 protein is one row after TCRdb ran MiXCR on the multiplex PCR reads. The profile shows about 59,000 distinct CDR3 sequences, 53% of them singletons. Ophthalmopathy cases scored 3 or more on the Clinical Activity Score and 4 or more on NOSPECS grade, with duration below 3 months. Each 10 ml fresh peripheral blood draw supplied the PBMCs. At least ten counts were recorded for this clonotype.

The sequence came from a woman aged 55-69 years with Graves' ophthalmopathy. The chain has TRBV5-6 and TRBJ2-7; D gene unclear. Material: blood. This CDR3 reads CASSLPTTRSYEQYF. The CDR3 bases are TGTGCCAGCAGCTTGCCGACCACGCGGTCCTACGAGCAGTACTTC.